This TCR beta chain was captured in a study of blood T cell repertoires in COVID-19. Study-wide context: COVID-19 samples, acute and convalescent, were from the United States, Italy and Spain. PBMCs, B-cell-depleted T cells, or T cells provided the cDNA or gDNA that made up the material.

Germline CDR1 and CDR2: SGHDT and YYEEEE. The length of the CDR3 is 15 residues. Deletions cut 0 bases from V and 3 bases from J, with 13 bases between. Study processing details: Reference gene primer amplification in the assay estimated nucleated cell counts. Method: immunoSEQ multiplex PCR; TCRdb's copy keeps in-frame clones and lacks some. That table supplies the V and J calls and clone size; D and trimming were determined from the DNA. Of roughly 79,000 clones listed, about 83% are singletons. A few counts support this clone. Within the sample, other DNA sequences also encode this same CDR3. This receptor was obtained from a woman of 80 years or more with active or convalescent COVID-19. Sequenced sample: peripheral blood. The V call is TRBV5-6, the J call TRBJ2-7; the D gene is possibly TRBD1 (6 bases). CDR3 residues: CASSLEGQGNYEQYF. The CDR3 region has the DNA TGTGCCAGCAGCTTGGAGGGGCAGGGGAACTACGAGCAGTACTTC.